This T cell receptor (beta chain) was sequenced in a study of T cell responses to AZD1222 COVID-19 vaccine. Study results and limitations: Most donors were white British and more were female, and clonal diversity was possibly underestimated. At baseline, seropositivity was found in only six or seven AZD1222 recipients.

The protocol was immunoSEQ multiplex PCR, while the TCRdb copy is restricted to in-frame clones and leaves out a portion. The repertoire consists of 200,000 or so clones, with more than 85% occurring once and the leading ten covering roughly 0.99%. About this clone: The antigen is undetermined.

Trimming stripped 0 bases from V and 7 bases from J, with 10 bases between. This CDR3 spans 15 amino acids. The germline V gene encodes CDR1 SGHTA and CDR2 FQGNSA. V and J are TRBV7-2 and TRBJ1-6; weak D call: TRBD1 (5 bases). The receptor was isolated from an adult in good health. The specimen was peripheral blood, collected on day 0 of MenACWY control vaccination. The CDR3 nucleotides are TGTGCCAGCAGCTTAGCTGGGACCGGAAATTCACCCCTCCACTTT. This sequence encodes CASSLAGTGNSPLHF.